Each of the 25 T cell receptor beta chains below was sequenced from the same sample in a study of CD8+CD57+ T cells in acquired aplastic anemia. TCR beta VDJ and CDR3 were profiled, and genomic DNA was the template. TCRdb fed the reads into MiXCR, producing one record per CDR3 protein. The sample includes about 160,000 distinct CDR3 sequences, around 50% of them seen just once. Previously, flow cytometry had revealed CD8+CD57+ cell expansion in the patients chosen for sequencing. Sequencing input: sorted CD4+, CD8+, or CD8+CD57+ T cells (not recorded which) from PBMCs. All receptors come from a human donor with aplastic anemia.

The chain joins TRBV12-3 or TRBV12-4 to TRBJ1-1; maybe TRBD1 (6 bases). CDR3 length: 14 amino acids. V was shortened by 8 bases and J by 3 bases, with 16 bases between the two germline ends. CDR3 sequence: CASGRGGADTEAFF. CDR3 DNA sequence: TGTGCCAGCGGTCGGGGGGGGGCGGACACTGAAGCTTTCTTT.

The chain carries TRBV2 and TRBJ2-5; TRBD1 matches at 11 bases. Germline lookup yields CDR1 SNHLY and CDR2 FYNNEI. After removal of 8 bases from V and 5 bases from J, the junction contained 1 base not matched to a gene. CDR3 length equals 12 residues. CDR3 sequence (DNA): TGTGCCAGCGGGGACAGGGGGGAGACCCAGTACTTC. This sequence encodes CASGDRGETQYF.

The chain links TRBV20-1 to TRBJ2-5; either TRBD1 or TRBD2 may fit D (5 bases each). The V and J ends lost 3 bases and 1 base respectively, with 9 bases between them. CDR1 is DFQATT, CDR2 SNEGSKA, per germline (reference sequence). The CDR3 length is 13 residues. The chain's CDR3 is CSASGDPQETQYF. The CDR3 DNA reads TGCAGTGCTAGCGGGGACCCCCAAGAGACCCAGTACTTC.

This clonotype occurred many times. The CDR3 bases are TGTGCCAGCAGCTTGGCTGTCGGGGGGGGAGCTTTCTTT. This encodes CASSLAVGGGAFF. This chain uses TRBV5-6 with TRBJ1-1; TRBD1 might be the D (5 bases). V lost 0 bases, J lost 10 bases, and 13 bases lay in between. CDR1 and CDR2 (germline): SGHDT, YYEEEE. CDR3 length: 13 residues. The full variable domain, in which reference TRBV5-6 and TRBJ1-1 provide the parts outside the CDR3, is DAGVTQSPTHLIKTRGQQVTLRCSPKSGHDTVSWYQQALGQGPQFIFQYYEEEERQRGNFPDRFSGHQFPNYSSELNVNALLLGDSALYLCASSLAVGGGAFFGQGTRLTVV.

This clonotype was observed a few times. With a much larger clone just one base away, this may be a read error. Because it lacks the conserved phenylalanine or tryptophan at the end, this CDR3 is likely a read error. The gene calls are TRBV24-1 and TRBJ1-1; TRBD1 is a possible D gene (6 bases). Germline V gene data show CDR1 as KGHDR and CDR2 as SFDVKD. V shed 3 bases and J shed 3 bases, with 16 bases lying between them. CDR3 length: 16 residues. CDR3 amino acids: CATSDPQGRVDTEAFL. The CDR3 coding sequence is TGTGCCACCAGTGATCCCCAGGGGAGGGTGGACACTGAAGCTTTCCTT.

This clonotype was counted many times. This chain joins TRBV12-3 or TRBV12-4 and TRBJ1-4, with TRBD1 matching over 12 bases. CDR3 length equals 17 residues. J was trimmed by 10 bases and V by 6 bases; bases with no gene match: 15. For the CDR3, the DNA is TGTGCCAGCAGCCCCCGGGATGGGACAGGGGGCGCGGGAAAACTGTTTTTT. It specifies CASSPRDGTGGAGKLFF.

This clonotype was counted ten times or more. CDR3 residues: CASSATRGSYNEQFF. The CDR3 nucleotides read TGTGCCAGCAGCGCTACTAGGGGATCCTACAATGAGCAGTTCTTC. The rearrangement joins TRBV7-2 to TRBJ2-1, with D possibly being TRBD1 or TRBD2 (5 bases each). CDR1 is SGHTA, CDR2 FQGNSA, per germline. The CDR3 has 15 amino acids. V shed 5 bases and J shed 1 base, with 12 bases lying between them. Based on the CDR3 plus reference TRBV7-2 and TRBJ2-1, the full variable domain is GAGVSQSPSNKVTEKGKDVELRCDPISGHTALYWYRQSLGQGLEFLIYFQGNSAPDKSGLPSDRFSAERTGGSVSTLTIQRTQQEDSAVYLCASSATRGSYNEQFFGPGTRLTVL.

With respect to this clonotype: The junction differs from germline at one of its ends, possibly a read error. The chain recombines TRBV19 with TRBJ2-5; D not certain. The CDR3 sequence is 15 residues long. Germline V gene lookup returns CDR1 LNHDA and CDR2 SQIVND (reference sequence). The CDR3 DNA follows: TGTGCCAATAGTCATCGTCGGCTTAGCCGTGAGACCCAGTACTTC. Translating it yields CANSHRRLSRETQYF.

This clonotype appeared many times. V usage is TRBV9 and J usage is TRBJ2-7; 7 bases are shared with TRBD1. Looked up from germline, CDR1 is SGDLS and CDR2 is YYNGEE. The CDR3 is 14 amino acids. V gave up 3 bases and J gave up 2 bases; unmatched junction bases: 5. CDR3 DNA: TGTGCCAGCAGCGCGACAGGGTCTGCCTACGAGCAGTACTTC. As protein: CASSATGSAYEQYF.

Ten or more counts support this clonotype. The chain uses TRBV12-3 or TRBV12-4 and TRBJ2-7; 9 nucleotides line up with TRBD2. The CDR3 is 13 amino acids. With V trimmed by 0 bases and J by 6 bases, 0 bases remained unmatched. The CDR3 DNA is TGTGCCAGCAGTTTAGCGCGGGGGGGCGAGCAGTACTTC. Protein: CASSLARGGEQYF.

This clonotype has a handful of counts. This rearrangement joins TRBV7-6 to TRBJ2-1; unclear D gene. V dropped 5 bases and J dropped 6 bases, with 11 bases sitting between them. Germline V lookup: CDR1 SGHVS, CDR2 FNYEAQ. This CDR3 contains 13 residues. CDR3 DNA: TGTGCCAGCAGCCCATACATGACCAATGAGCAGTTCTTC. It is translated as CASSPYMTNEQFF.

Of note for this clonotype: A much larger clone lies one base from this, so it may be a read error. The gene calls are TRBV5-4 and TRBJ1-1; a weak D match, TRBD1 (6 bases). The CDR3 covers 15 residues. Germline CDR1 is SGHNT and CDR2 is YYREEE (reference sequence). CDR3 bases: TGTGCCGGCAGCGCAGGACAGATTTCGAACACTGAAGCTTTCTTT. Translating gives CAGSAGQISNTEAFF. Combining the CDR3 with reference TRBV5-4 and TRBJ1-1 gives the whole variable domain ETGVTQSPTHLIKTRGQQVTLRCSSQSGHNTVSWYQQALGQGPQFIFQYYREEENGRGNFPPRFSGLQFPNYSSELNVNALELDDSALYLCAGSAGQISNTEAFFGQGTRLTVV.

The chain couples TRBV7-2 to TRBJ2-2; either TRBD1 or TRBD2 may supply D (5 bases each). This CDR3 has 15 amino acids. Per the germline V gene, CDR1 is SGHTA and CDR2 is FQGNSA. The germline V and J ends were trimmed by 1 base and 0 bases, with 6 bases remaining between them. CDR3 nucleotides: TGTGCCAGCAGCTTAGGGGGGTCGAACACCGGGGAGCTGTTTTTT. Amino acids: CASSLGGSNTGELFF.

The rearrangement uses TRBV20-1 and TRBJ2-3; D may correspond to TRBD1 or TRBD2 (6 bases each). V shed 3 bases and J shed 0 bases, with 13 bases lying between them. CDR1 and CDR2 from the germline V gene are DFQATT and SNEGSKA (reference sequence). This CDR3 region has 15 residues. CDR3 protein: CSASPGGLSTDTQYF. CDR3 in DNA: TGCAGTGCTAGCCCCGGGGGCTTGAGCACAGATACGCAGTATTTT.

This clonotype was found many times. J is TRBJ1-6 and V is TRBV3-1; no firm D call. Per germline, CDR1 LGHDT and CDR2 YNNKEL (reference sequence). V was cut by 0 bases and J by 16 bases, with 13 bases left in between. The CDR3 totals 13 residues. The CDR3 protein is CASSQDGGRDLHF. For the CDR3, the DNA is TGTGCCAGCAGCCAAGATGGAGGGAGGGATCTCCACTTT.

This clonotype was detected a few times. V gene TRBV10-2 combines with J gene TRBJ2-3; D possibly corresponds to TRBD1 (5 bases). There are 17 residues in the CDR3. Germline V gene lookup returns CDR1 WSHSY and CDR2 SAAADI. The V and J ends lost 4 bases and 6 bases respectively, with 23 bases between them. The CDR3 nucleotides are TGCGCCAGCAGTGGTTCGCTCCGACAGAGTTTCAGCGATACGCAGTATTTT. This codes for CASSGSLRQSFSDTQYF.

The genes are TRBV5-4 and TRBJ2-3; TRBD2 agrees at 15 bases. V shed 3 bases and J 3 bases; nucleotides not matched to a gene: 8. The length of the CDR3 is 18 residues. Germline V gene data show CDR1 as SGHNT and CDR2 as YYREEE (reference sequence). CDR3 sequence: CASSWGLAGGSTTDTQYF. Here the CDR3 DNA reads TGTGCCAGCAGCTGGGGACTAGCGGGGGGTAGTACGACAGATACGCAGTATTTT.

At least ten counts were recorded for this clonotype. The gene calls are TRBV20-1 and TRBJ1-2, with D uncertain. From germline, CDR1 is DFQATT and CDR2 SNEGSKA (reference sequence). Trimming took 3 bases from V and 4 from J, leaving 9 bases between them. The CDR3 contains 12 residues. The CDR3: CSASPDLYGYTF. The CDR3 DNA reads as TGCAGTGCTAGTCCGGACCTCTATGGCTACACCTTC.

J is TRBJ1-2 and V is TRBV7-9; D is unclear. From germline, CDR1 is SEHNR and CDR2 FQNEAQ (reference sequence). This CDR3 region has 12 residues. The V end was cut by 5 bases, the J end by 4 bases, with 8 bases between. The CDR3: CASSGRLYGYTF. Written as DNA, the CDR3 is TGTGCCAGCAGCGGCAGGCTCTATGGCTACACCTTC.

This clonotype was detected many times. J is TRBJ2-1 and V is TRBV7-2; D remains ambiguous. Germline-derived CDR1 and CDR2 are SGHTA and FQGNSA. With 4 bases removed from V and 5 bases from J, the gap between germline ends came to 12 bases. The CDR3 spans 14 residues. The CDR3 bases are TGTGCCAGCAGCTACAGCATTGGGGACAATGAGCAGTTCTTC. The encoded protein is CASSYSIGDNEQFF.

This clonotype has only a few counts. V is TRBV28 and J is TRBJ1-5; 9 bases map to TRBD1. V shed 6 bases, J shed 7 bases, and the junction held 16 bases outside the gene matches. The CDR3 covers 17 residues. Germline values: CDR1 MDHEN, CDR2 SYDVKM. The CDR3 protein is CASSPPGQGWGGQPQHF. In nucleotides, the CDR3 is TGTGCCAGCAGCCCGCCGGGACAGGGATGGGGTGGGCAGCCCCAGCATTTT.

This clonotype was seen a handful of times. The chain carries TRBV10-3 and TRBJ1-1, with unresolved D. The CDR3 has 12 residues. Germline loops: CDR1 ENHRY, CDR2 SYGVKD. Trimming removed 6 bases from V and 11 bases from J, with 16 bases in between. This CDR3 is CAIREAGWKAFF. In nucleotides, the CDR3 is TGTGCCATCAGGGAAGCTGGGTGGAAGGCTTTCTTT.

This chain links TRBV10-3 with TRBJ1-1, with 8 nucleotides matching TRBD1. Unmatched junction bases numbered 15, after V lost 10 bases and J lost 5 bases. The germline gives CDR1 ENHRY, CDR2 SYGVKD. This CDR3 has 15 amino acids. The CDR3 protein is CASRLPGTGVTEAFF. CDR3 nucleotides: TGTGCCAGCAGGTTACCAGGGACAGGAGTTACTGAAGCTTTCTTT.

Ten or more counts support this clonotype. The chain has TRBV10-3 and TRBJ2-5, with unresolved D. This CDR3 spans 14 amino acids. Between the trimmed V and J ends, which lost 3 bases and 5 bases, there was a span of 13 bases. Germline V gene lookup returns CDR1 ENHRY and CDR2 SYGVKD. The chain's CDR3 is CAISEGQMRETQYF. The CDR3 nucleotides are TGTGCCATCAGTGAAGGCCAAATGCGGGAGACCCAGTACTTC.

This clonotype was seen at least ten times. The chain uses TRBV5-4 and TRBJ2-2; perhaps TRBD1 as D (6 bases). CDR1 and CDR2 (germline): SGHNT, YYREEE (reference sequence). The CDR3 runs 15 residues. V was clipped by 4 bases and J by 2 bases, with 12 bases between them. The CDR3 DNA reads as TGTGCCAGCAGCACAGGGACGGGTAACACCGGGGAGCTGTTTTTT. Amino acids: CASSTGTGNTGELFF.